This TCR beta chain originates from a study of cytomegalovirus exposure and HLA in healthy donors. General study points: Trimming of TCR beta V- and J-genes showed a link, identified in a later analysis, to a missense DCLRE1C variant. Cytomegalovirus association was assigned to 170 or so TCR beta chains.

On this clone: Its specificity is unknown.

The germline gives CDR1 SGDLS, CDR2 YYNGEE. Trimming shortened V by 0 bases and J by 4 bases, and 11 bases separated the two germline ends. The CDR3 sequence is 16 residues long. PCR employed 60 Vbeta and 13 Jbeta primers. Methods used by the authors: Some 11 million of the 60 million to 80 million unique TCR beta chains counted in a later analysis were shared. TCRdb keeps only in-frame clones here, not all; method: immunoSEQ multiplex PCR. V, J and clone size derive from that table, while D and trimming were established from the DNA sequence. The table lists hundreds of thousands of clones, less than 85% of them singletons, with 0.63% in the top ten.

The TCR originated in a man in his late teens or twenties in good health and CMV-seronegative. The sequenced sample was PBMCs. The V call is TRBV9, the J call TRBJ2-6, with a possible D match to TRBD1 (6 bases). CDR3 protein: CASSVAGAGGANVLTF. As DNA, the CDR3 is TGTGCCAGCAGCGTAGCAGGGGCAGGCGGGGCCAACGTCCTGACTTTC.